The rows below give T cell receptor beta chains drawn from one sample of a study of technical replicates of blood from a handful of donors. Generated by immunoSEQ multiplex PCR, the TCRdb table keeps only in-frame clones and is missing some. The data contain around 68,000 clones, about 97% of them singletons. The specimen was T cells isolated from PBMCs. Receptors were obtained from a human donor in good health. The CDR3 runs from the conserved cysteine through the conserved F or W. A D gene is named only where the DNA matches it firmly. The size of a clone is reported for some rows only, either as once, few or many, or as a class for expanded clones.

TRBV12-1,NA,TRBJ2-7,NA,CASSSATYEQYF,TGTGCCAGCAGTAGCGCGACCTACGAGCAGTACTTC
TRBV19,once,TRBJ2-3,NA,CASSIDNQDGRTDTQYF,TGTGCCAGTAGTATAGATAATCAGGACGGGAGAACAGATACGCAGTATTTT
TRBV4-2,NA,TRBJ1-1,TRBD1,CASSHGQGNTEAFF,TGTGCCAGCAGCCATGGACAGGGGAACACTGAAGCTTTCTTT
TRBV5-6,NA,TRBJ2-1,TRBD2,CASSFYVVSGSKGEQFF,TGTGCCAGCAGCTTCTATGTGGTTAGCGGGAGTAAGGGTGAGCAGTTCTTC
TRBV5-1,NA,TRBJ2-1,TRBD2,CASTTGTSLYNEQFF,TGCGCCAGCACAACCGGGACTAGCCTCTACAATGAGCAGTTCTTC
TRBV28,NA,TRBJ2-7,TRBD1,CASRGTGGHEQYF,TGTGCCAGCAGGGGGACAGGGGGCCACGAGCAGTACTTC
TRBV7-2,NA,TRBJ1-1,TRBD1,CASSLDYRGNTEAFF,TGTGCCAGCAGCTTAGATTACAGGGGGAACACTGAAGCTTTCTTT
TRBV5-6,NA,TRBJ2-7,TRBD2,CASSPRLAGAIYEQYF,TGTGCCAGCAGCCCCAGACTAGCGGGAGCCATTTACGAGCAGTACTTC
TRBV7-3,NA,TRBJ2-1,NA,CASSFRGGSSYNEQFF,TGTGCCAGCAGCTTTAGGGGCGGTAGCTCCTACAATGAGCAGTTCTTC
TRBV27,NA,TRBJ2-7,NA,CASSIDPTVYEQYF,TGTGCCAGCAGTATAGACCCGACAGTCTACGAGCAGTACTTC
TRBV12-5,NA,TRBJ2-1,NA,CASGLVQNGVGAKQFF,TGTGCTAGTGGTTTGGTACAGAATGGAGTGGGAGCTAAGCAGTTCTTC
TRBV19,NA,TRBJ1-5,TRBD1,CASTRTGLFQPQHF,TGTGCCAGTACAAGGACAGGGCTCTTTCAGCCCCAGCATTTT
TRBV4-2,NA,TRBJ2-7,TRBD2,CASSQEGGRETYEQYF,TGTGCCAGCAGCCAAGAAGGCGGGAGGGAGACCTACGAGCAGTACTTC
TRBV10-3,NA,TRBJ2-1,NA,CAIRSVGDEQFF,TGTGCCATCAGGAGTGTCGGGGATGAGCAGTTCTTC
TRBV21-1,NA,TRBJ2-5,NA,CANSRKRTSGNETQYF,TGTGCCAACTCAAGAAAAAGGACTAGCGGGAATGAGACCCAGTACTTC
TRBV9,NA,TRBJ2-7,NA,CASSVADVGVNYEQYF,TGTGCCAGCAGCGTAGCAGACGTGGGAGTCAACTACGAGCAGTACTTC
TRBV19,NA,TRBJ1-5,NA,CASTIGSQPQHF,TGTGCCAGTACCATCGGGAGTCAGCCCCAGCATTTT
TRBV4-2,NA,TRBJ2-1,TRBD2,CASSPLGAGRRKGLAGGGEQFF,TGTGCCAGCAGCCCGTTAGGGGCGGGACGCAGGAAAGGGCTAGCGGGAGGCGGTGAGCAGTTCTTC
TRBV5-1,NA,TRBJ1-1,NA,CASNDGTEAFF,TGCGCCAGCAATGACGGGACTGAAGCTTTCTTT
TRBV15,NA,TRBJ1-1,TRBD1,CATSSDRENTEAFF,TGTGCCACCAGCAGTGACAGGGAGAACACTGAAGCTTTCTTT
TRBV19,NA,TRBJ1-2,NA,CAGSAPSGAYGYTF,TGTGCCGGTAGTGCGCCATCTGGGGCGTATGGCTACACCTTC
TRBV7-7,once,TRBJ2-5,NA,CASSLNIRRETQYF,TGTGCTAGCAGCTTAAACATTCGGAGAGAGACCCAGTACTTC
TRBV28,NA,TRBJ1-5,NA,CASSSGIREPQHF,TGTGCCAGCAGTTCGGGTATCAGGGAGCCCCAGCATTTT
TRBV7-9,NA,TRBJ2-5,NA,CASSLEAGQETQYF,TGTGCCAGCAGCTTAGAGGCAGGGCAAGAGACCCAGTACTTC
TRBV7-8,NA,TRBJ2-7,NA,CASSGPLRIAESSYEQYF,TGTGCCAGCAGCGGCCCTTTGCGGATAGCGGAAAGCTCCTACGAGCAGTACTTC
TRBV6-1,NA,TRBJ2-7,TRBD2,CASSEGGLATYEQYF,TGTGCCAGCAGTGAAGGTGGACTAGCTACCTACGAGCAGTACTTC
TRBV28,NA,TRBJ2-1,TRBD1,CASITGTVNNEQFF,TGTGCCAGCATCACCGGGACAGTTAACAATGAGCAGTTCTTC
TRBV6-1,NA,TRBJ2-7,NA,CASTYSGQPVYEQYF,TGTGCCAGCACATACTCCGGACAGCCGGTCTACGAGCAGTACTTC
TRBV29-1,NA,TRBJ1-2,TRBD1,CSVVTGQGFYGYTF,TGCAGCGTTGTGACGGGACAGGGGTTCTATGGCTACACCTTC